Listed below are T cell receptor beta chains from one sample, sequenced in a study of T-cell memory formation after mild COVID-19. MiXCR was run by TCRdb on the 5' RACE reads, yielding one entry per CDR3 protein. This table has roughly 310,000 distinct CDR3 sequences, 15% to 20% appearing once. Sequencing was performed on PBMCs or a T cell subset sorted from them (not recorded which). These receptors were taken from a man between 18 and 29 years old who had mild COVID-19 (a few samples of this study predate the infection). Cell type and time point are not known. The CDR3 runs from the conserved cysteine through the conserved F or W. The D gene is left open where the match is weak. A row's size may be missing; if present it is once, few, many or a size class.

clone_size j_call d_call v_call cdr3_nt cdr3_aa
- TRBJ2-5 TRBD2 TRBV4-2 TGTGCCAGCAGCCAAGATAGCGCGGGGGGGAGGGAGACCCAGTACTTC CASSQDSAGGRETQYF
- TRBJ1-1 - TRBV6-5 TGTGCCAGCAGGAAAGGAGGGAGCGGGAACACTGAAGCTTTCTTT CASRKGGSGNTEAFF
- TRBJ2-6 - TRBV5-6 TGTGCCAGCAGCTTGGAATTAGACTCTGGGGCCAACGTCCTGACTTTC CASSLELDSGANVLTF
few TRBJ2-2 - TRBV4-1 TGCGCCAGCAGCTTACGCCCCAGCGGGGAGCTGTTTTTT CASSLRPSGELFF
many TRBJ2-5 - TRBV7-2 TGTGCCAGCAGCGCCGCGGGGGCCCAAGAGACCCAGTACTTC CASSAAGAQETQYF
- TRBJ2-2 - TRBV7-8 TGTGCCAGCAGCCCTGGACGGGGCTGGGAGCTGTTTTTT CASSPGRGWELFF
- TRBJ2-1 - TRBV12-3/TRBV12-4 TGTGCCAGCAGTTTCTTCGGGGATGAGCAGTTCTTC CASSFFGDEQFF
- TRBJ2-5 TRBD2 TRBV7-9 TGTGCCAGCAGCCTGACTAGCGGGGGGGACGAGACCCAGTACTTC CASSLTSGGDETQYF
many TRBJ2-1 - TRBV5-1 TGCGCCAGCAGCTTGAGTGGAAGGAATGAGCAGTTCTTC CASSLSGRNEQFF
- TRBJ1-1 - TRBV5-1 TGCGCCAGCAGCGCCACGATGAACACTGAAGCTTTCTTT CASSATMNTEAFF
few TRBJ2-3 - TRBV5-1 TGCGCCAGCAGCTTGGCGTCTATCACAGATACGCAGTATTTT CASSLASITDTQYF
- TRBJ2-1 - TRBV27 TGTGCCAGCGCCCCCAGCGGCTCCTACAATGAGCAGTTCTTC CASAPSGSYNEQFF
few TRBJ1-5 TRBD1 TRBV5-5 TGTGCCAGCAGTCTACAGGGGGCCGGTCAGCCCCAGCATTTT CASSLQGAGQPQHF
- TRBJ2-2 TRBD2 TRBV3-1 TGTGCCAGCAGCCGCCGCCCCGGGAGCGGGGTGAACACCGGGGAGCTGTTTTTT CASSRRPGSGVNTGELFF
- TRBJ1-6 - TRBV7-2 TGTGCCAGCAGCTTAGCCCTAGGGGGATCACCCCTCCACTTT CASSLALGGSPLHF